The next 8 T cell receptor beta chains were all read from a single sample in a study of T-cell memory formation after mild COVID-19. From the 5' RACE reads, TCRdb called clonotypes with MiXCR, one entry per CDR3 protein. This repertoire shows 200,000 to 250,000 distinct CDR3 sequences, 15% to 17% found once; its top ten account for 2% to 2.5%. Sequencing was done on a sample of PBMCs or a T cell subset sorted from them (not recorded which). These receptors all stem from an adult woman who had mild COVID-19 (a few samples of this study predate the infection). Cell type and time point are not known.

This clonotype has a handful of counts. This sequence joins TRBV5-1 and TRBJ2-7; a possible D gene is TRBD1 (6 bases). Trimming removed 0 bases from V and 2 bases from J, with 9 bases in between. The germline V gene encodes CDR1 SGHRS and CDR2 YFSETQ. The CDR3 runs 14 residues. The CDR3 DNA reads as TGCGCCAGCAGCTTGGACAGGGATACCTACGAGCAGTACTTC. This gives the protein CASSLDRDTYEQYF.

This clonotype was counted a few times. CDR3 protein: CASSRTTSTTYNEQFF. The CDR3 DNA reads as TGTGCCAGCAGCAGAACGACTAGCACCACATACAATGAGCAGTTCTTC. V usage is TRBV7-8 and J usage is TRBJ2-1, with 7 bases fitting TRBD2. This CDR3 is built from 16 residues. Germline values: CDR1 SGHVS, CDR2 FQNEAQ. The V segment lost 5 bases and the J segment 4 bases; nucleotides outside the gene matches: 11. Using reference TRBV7-8 and TRBJ2-1 for the parts outside the CDR3, the full variable domain is GAGVSQSPRYKVAKRGQDVALRCDPISGHVSLFWYQQALGQGPEFLTYFQNEAQLDKSGLPSDRFFAERPEGSVSTLKIQRTQQEDSAVYLCASSRTTSTTYNEQFFGPGTRLTVL.

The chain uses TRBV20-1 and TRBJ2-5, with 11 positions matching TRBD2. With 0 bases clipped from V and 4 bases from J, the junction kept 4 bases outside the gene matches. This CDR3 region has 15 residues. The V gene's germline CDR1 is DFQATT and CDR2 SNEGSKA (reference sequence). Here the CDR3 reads CSARDLAGGPETQYF. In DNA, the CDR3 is TGCAGTGCTAGAGATTTAGCGGGAGGGCCAGAGACCCAGTACTTC.

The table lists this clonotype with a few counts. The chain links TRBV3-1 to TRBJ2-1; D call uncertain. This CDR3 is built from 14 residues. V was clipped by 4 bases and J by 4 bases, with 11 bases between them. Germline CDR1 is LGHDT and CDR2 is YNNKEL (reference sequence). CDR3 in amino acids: CASSLTSGYNEQFF. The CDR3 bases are TGTGCCAGCAGCCTCACTTCCGGGTACAATGAGCAGTTCTTC.

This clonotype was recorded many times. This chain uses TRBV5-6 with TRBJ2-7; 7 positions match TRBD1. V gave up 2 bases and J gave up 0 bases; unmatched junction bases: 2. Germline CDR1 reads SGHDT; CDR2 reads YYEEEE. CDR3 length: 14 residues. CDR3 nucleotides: TGTGCCAGCAGCTTCCGGACAGGCTCCTACGAGCAGTACTTC. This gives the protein CASSFRTGSYEQYF.

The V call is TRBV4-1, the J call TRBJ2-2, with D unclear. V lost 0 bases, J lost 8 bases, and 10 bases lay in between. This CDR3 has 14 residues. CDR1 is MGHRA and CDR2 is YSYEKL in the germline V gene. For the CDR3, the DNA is TGCGCCAGCAGCCAAGAAGCATTTAGGGGGGAGCTGTTTTTT. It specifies CASSQEAFRGELFF.

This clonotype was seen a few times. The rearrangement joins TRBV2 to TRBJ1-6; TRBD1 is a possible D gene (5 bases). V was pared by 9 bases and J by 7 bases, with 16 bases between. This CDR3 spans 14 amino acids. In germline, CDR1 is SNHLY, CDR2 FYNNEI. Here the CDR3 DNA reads TGTGCCAGTGCCGGGGGTACCCTAAATTCACCCCTCCACTTT. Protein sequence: CASAGGTLNSPLHF.

The CDR3 sequence is CASSQGAYGEQFF. CDR3 coding DNA: TGTGCCAGCAGCCAGGGGGCCTACGGTGAGCAGTTCTTC. The rearrangement joins TRBV12-3 or TRBV12-4 to TRBJ2-1; 8 bases are shared with TRBD1. The CDR3 runs to 13 residues. Trimming took 6 bases from V and 9 from J; bases not matched to a gene: 7.